Shown below are 5 T cell receptor beta chains from a single sample sequenced in a study of shared clonotypes between healthy human individuals. CD45RO-negative, CCR7-positively selected cells formed the naive CD8 fraction, excluding terminally differentiated effector memory CD45RA+ cells. The table came from immunoSEQ multiplex PCR; TCRdb's copy has only in-frame clones and leaves some out. The repertoire holds hundreds of thousands of clones, 96% seen once, with roughly 0.1% in the top ten. The specimen sequenced was naive CD8+ T cells sorted from blood. The receptors originated from a woman under 40 in good health.

The V and J genes are TRBV7-9 and TRBJ2-1, with TRBD2 matching 9 bases. The trim removed 10 bases at V and 1 base at J, leaving 11 bases unmatched. There are 16 residues in the CDR3. Per germline, CDR1 SEHNR and CDR2 FQNEAQ (reference sequence). The CDR3, as DNA: TGTGCCATCGAGCTAGCGGGAAAAATTTCCTACAATGAGCAGTTCTTC. Amino acid sequence: CAIELAGKISYNEQFF.

The chain carries TRBV6-1 and TRBJ2-3, with D unresolved. The CDR3 runs 17 residues. V lost 2 bases to trimming and J lost 2 bases, with 17 bases between them. CDR1 is MNHNS and CDR2 is SASEGT in the germline V gene. The CDR3: CASSELPYRGYTDTQYF. CDR3 DNA sequence: TGTGCCAGCAGTGAACTCCCCTACAGAGGATACACAGATACGCAGTATTTT.

This clone was seen only a few times. The V call is TRBV15, the J call TRBJ2-1, with 7 bases lining up with TRBD1. This CDR3 has 16 amino acids. The germline V gene has CDR1 LNHNV and CDR2 YYDKDF (reference sequence). V lost 3 bases and J lost 8; bases outside the gene matches: 13. This chain's CDR3 is CATSRPPGTDLDEQFF. Here the CDR3 DNA reads TGTGCCACCAGCAGGCCACCCGGGACAGATCTGGATGAGCAGTTCTTC.

The V and J genes are TRBV19 and TRBJ2-3; D uncertain. The CDR3 contains 15 residues. Germline CDR1 reads LNHDA; CDR2 reads SQIVND (reference sequence). V gave up 5 bases and J gave up 6 bases, with 18 bases separating them. CDR3 DNA sequence: TGTGCCAGTAGTTCCAGGCGCTCCGAGAGGGATACGCAGTATTTT. Protein sequence: CASSSRRSERDTQYF.

This rearrangement joins TRBV2 to TRBJ2-7; 7 bases agree with TRBD1. Unmatched junction bases numbered 4, after V lost 7 bases and J lost 1 base. This CDR3 has 13 residues. The germline V gene encodes CDR1 SNHLY and CDR2 FYNNEI. DNA of the CDR3: TGTGCCAGCACGCAGGGGGATTCCTACGAGCAGTACTTC. It is translated as CASTQGDSYEQYF.